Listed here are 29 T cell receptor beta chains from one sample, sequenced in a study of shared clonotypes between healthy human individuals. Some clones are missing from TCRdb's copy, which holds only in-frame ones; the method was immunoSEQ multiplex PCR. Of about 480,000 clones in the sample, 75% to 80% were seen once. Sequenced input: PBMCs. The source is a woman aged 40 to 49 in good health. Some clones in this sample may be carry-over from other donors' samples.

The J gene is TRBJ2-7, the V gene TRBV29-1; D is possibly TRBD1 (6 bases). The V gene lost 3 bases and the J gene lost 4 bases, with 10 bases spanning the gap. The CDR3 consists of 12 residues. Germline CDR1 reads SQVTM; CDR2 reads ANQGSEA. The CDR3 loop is CSVEGHQYEQYF. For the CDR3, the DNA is TGCAGCGTTGAGGGACACCAGTACGAGCAGTACTTC.

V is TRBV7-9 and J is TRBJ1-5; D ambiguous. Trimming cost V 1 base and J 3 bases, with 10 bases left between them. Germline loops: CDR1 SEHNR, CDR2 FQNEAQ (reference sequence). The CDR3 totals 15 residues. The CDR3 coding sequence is TGTGCCAGCAGCTTAGGGGAGAGATTCAATCAGCCCCAGCATTTT. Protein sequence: CASSLGERFNQPQHF.

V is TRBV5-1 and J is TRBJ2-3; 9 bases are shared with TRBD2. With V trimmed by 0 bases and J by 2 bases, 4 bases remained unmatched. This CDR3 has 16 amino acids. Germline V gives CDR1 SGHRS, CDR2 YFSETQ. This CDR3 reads CASSLGLAEITDTQYF. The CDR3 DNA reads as TGCGCCAGCAGCTTGGGACTAGCGGAGATCACAGATACGCAGTATTTT.

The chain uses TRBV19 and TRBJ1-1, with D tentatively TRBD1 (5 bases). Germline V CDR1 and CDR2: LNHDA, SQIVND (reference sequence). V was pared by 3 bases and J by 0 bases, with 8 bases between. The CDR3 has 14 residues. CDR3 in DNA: TGTGCCAGTAGTATTGGGGGAATGAACACTGAAGCTTTCTTT. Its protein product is CASSIGGMNTEAFF.

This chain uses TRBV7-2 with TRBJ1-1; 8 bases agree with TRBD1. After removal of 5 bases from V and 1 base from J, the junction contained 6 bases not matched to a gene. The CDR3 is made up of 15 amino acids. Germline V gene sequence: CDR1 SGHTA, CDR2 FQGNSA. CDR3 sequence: CASSPFRGRNTEAFF. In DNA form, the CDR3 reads TGTGCCAGCAGCCCGTTCAGGGGGCGGAACACTGAAGCTTTCTTT. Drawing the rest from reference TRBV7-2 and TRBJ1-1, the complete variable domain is GAGVSQSPSNKVTEKGKDVELRCDPISGHTALYWYRQSLGQGLEFLIYFQGNSAPDKSGLPSDRFSAERTGGSVSTLTIQRTQQEDSAVYLCASSPFRGRNTEAFFGQGTRLTVV.

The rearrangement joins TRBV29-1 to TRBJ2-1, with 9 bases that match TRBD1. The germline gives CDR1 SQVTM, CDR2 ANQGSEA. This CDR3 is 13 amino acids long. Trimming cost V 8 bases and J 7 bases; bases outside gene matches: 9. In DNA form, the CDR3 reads TGCAGCATTTTTCACAGGGGGCATAATGAGCAGTTCTTC. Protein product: CSIFHRGHNEQFF.

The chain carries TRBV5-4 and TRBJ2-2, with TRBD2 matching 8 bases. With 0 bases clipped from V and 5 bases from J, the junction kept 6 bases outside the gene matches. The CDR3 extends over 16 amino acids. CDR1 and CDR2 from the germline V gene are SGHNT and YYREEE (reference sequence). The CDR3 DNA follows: TGTGCCAGCAGCTTGGCCAGGCTAGCGGGTACCGGGGAGCTGTTTTTT. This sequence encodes CASSLARLAGTGELFF.

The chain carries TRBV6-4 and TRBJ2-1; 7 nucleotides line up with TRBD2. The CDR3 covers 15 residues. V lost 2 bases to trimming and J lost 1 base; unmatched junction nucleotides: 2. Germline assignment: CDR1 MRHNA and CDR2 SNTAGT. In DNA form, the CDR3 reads TGTGCCAGCAGTGACGGGGGGGGGTCCTACAATGAGCAGTTCTTC. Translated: CASSDGGGSYNEQFF.

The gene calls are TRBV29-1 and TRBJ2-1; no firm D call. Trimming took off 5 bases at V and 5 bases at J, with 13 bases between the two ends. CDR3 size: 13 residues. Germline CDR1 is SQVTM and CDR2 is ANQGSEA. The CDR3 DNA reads TGCAGCGTTTCGCCATCGATTAACAATGAGCAGTTCTTC. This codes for CSVSPSINNEQFF.

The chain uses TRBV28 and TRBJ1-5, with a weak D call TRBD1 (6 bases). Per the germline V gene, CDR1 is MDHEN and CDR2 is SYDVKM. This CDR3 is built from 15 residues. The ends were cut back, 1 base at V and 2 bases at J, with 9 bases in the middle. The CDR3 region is CASSLSRGRNQPQHF. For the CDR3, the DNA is TGTGCCAGCAGTTTATCCAGGGGACGCAATCAGCCCCAGCATTTT.

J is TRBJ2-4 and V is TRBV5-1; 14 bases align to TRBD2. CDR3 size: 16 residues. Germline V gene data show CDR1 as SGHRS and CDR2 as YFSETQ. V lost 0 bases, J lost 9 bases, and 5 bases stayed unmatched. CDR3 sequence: CASSLAGTSGRTIQYF. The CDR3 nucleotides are TGCGCCAGCAGCTTGGCCGGGACTAGCGGGAGAACCATTCAGTACTTC.

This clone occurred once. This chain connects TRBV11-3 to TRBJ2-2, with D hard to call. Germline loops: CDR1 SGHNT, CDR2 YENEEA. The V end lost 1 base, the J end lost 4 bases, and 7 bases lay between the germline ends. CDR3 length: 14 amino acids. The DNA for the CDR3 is TGTGCCAGCAGCTTAGTAGACGGCACCGGGGAGCTGTTTTTT. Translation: CASSLVDGTGELFF.

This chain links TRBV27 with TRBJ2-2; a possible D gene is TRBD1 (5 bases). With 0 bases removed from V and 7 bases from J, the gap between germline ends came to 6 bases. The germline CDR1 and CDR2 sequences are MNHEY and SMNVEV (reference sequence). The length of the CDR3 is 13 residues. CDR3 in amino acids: CASSLSRDGELFF. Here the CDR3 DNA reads TGTGCCAGCAGTTTATCCAGGGACGGGGAGCTGTTTTTT.

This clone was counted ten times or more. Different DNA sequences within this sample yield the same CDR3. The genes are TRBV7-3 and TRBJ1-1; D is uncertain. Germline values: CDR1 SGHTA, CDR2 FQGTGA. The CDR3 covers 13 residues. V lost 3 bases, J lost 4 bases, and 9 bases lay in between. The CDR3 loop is CASSLSPGTEAFF. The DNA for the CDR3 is TGTGCCAGCAGCTTGTCCCCGGGCACTGAAGCTTTCTTT.

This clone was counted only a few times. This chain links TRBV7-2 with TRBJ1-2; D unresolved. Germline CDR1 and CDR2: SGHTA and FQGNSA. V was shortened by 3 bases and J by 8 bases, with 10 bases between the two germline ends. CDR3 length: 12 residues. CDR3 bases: TGTGCCAGCAGCTTTTTGGTGGAAGGCTACACCTTC. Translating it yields CASSFLVEGYTF.

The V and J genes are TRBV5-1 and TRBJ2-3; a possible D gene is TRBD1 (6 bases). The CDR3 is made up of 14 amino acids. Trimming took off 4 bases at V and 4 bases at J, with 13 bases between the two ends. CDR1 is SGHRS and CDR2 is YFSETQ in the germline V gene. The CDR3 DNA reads TGCGCCAGCAGCGACCCACAGGGTCCAGATACGCAGTATTTT. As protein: CASSDPQGPDTQYF. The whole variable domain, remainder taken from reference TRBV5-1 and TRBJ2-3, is KAGVTQTPRYLIKTRGQQVTLSCSPISGHRSVSWYQQTPGQGLQFLFEYFSETQRNKGNFPGRFSGRQFSNSRSEMNVSTLELGDSALYLCASSDPQGPDTQYFGPGTRLTVL.

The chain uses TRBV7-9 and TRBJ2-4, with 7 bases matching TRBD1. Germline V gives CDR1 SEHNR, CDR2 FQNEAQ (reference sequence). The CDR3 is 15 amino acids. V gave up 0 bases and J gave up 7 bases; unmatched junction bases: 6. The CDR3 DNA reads TGTGCCAGCAGCTTAGCCTACAGGGGATGGAACATTCAGTACTTC. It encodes CASSLAYRGWNIQYF.

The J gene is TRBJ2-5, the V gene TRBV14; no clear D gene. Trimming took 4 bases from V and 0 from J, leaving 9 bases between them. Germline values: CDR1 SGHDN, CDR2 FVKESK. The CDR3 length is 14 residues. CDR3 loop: CASSPDLYQETQYF. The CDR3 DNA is TGTGCCAGCAGCCCTGACTTGTACCAAGAGACCCAGTACTTC.

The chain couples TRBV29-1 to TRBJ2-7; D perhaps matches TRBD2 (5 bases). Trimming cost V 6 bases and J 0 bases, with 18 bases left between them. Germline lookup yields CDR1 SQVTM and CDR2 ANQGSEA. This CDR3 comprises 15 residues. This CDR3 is CSVTGPGGSSYEQYF. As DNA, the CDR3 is TGCAGCGTAACCGGGCCCGGTGGGAGCTCCTACGAGCAGTACTTC.

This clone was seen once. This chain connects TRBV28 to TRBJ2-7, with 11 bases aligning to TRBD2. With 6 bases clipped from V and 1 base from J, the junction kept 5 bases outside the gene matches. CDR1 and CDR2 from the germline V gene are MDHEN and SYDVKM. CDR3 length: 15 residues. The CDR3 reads CASRLAGEASYEQYF. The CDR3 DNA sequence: TGTGCCAGCAGACTAGCGGGAGAGGCGTCCTACGAGCAGTACTTC.

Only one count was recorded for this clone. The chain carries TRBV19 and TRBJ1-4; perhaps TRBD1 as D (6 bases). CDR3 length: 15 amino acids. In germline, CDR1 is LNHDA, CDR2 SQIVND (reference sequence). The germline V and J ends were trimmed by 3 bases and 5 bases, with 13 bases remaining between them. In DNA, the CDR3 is TGTGCCAGTAGTATGGGAACAGGGAAGAATGAAAAACTGTTTTTT. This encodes CASSMGTGKNEKLFF.

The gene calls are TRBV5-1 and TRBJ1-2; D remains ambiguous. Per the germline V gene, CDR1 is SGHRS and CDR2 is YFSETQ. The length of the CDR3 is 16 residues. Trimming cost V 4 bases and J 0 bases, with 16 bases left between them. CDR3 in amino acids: CASSPLWWQANYGYTF. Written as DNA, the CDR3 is TGCGCCAGCAGCCCCCTCTGGTGGCAGGCTAACTATGGCTACACCTTC.

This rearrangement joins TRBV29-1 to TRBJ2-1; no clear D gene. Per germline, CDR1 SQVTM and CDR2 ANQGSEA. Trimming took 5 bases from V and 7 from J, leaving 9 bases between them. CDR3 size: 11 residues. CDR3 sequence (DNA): TGCAGCGTTCGGAAGAGGAATGAGCAGTTCTTC. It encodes CSVRKRNEQFF.

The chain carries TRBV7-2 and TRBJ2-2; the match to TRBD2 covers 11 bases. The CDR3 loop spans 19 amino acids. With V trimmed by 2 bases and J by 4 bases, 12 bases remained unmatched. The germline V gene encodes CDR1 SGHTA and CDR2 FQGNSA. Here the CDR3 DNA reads TGTGCCAGCAGCTTACGTCAGAGTAGCGGGAGGGAAGGCACCGGGGAGCTGTTTTTT. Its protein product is CASSLRQSSGREGTGELFF.

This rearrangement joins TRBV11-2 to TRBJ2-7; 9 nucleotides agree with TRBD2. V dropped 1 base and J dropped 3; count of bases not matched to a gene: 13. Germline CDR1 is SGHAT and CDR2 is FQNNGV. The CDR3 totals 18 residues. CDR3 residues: CASSLVSWGSGRNYEQYF. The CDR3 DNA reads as TGTGCCAGCAGCTTAGTATCCTGGGGTAGCGGGAGAAACTACGAGCAGTACTTC.

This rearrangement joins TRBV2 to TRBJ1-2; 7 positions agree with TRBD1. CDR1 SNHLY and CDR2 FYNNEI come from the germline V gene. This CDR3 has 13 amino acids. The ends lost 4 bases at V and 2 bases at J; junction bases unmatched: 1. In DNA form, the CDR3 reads TGTGCCAGCAGTGTGGGACAGAACTATGGCTACACCTTC. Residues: CASSVGQNYGYTF.

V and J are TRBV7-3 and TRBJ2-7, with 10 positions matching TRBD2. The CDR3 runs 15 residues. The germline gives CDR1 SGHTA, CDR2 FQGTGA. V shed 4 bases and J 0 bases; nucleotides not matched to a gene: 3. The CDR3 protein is CASSSRTSGSYEQYF. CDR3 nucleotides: TGTGCCAGCAGCTCGAGGACTAGCGGCTCCTACGAGCAGTACTTC.

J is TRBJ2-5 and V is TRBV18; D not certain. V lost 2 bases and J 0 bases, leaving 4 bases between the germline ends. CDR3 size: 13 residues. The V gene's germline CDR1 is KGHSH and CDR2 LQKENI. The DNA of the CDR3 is TGTGCCAGCTCACCATTGGACCAAGAGACCCAGTACTTC. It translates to CASSPLDQETQYF.

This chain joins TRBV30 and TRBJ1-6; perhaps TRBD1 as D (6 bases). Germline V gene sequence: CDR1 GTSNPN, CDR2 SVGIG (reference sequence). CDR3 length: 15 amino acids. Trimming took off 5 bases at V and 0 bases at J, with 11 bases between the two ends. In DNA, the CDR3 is TGTGCCTGGTTGGACAGAAGCTCCTATAATTCACCCCTCCACTTT. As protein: CAWLDRSSYNSPLHF.